This TCR beta chain was obtained from a study of T cell changes during pregnancy in multiple sclerosis. The table lists this clone with a count of one. Sequencing was performed with immunoSEQ multiplex PCR; in TCRdb, only in-frame clones are kept and a portion is missing. The sample has fewer than 80,000 clones, 75% to 95% seen once. The CDR3 runs 15 residues. The germline V gene encodes CDR1 GTSNPN and CDR2 SVGIG (reference sequence). V lost 2 bases and J 2 bases, leaving 15 bases between the germline ends. The sequence was obtained from a female donor in good health, enrolled as a control in a pregnancy study. The chain has TRBV30 and TRBJ1-2, with no clear D. The sequencing here drew on CD4+ T cells from peripheral blood mononuclear cells, taken in the third trimester of pregnancy. The CDR3 DNA sequence: TGTGCCTGGAGTCCCAGCAGGACTTCGAACTATGGCTACACCTTC. Translated, it gives CAWSPSRTSNYGYTF.